The clone carrying this T cell receptor (beta chain) has just a few counts. Losses at the gene ends were 1 base for V and 0 bases for J; bases not matched to a gene: 4. CDR1 is SGDLS, CDR2 YYNGEE, per germline. CDR3 size: 16 residues. Sequencing was performed with immunoSEQ multiplex PCR; in TCRdb, only in-frame clones are kept and a portion is missing. The data contain 200,000 to 250,000 clones, around 84% of them singletons. This record comes from a study of blood T cell repertoires in COVID-19. About the study: From the United States, Italy and Spain came samples of acute and convalescent COVID-19.

The clonotype originates from a man aged 50 to 60 with COVID-19, enrolled during active disease. This chain uses TRBV9 with TRBJ2-3; 8 bases map to TRBD1. The sample comprised peripheral blood. The CDR3 DNA reads as TGTGCCAGCAGCGTAAACCAGGGGGCCAGCACAGATACGCAGTATTTT. It encodes CASSVNQGASTDTQYF.